The present TCR beta chain was sequenced within a study of immune evolution from preneoplasia to lung adenocarcinoma. Study conclusions and caveats: Top clone share appeared to fall from AAH through AIS, MIA, adenocarcinoma.

CDR3 length: 14 residues. V lost 6 bases, J lost 5 bases, and 15 bases lay in between. Germline CDR1 and CDR2: SGHTA and FQGNSA. After pathologic assessment, macro-dissection selected premalignant or tumor cells for extraction. This clone occurred once. Its specificity is not known. The protocol was immunoSEQ multiplex PCR, while the TCRdb copy is restricted to in-frame clones and leaves out a portion. The sample holds under 3,500 clones, 75% to 90% seen once. The chain joins TRBV7-2 to TRBJ2-3, with a weak D call TRBD2 (6 bases). Material for sequencing was FFPE invasive lung adenocarcinoma tissue. The receptor was isolated from a person aged 60-80 years with invasive lung adenocarcinoma. The CDR3 reads CASRVETSRDTQYF. CDR3 nucleotides: TGTGCCAGCAGAGTGGAGACTAGTAGAGATACGCAGTATTTT.